This T cell receptor (beta chain) was profiled in a study of shared clonotypes between healthy human individuals (dated by TCRdb to the early 2020s). Turning to the overall study: The cohort included a few men and a couple of women between 18 and 49 years of age. For each donor, CD4 naive and CD4 memory were each run on three plates, CD8 naive on two plates, and CD8 memory on one plate. To estimate repertoire size and how much clonotype sharing occurs between individuals, the study deeply sequenced the blood TCR repertoires of about five healthy adults. Libraries were prepared and TCR repertoires were sequenced by different laboratories using diverse techniques, in order to increase sequencing depth and limit assay-specific biases. Between about 0.9 and 8.9 billion PBMCs per donor were obtained by leukapheresis.

Study-level results and caveats: Sampling was restricted to blood, and TCR repertoires in tissue are likely to differ from TCR repertoires in blood. Compared with non-shared clonotypes, the clonotypes found in all four sorted-subset donors had higher generation probabilities. About 5% of naive CD4, 3.5% of naive CD8, about 2.5% of memory CD4, and 0.4% of memory CD8 clonotypes were shared across several donors. The small number of donors limited the genetic and exposure-history diversity represented. Pairwise subsampling led to the expectation that sequencing depth would affect the degree of clonotype sharing among donors. Naive subsets generally had larger estimated clonotype richness than memory subsets. Even with the large sequencing depth, rarefaction of the sorted-subset datasets indicated that sequencing was incomplete.

A word on this clone: Its antigen target is currently unknown. Base quality data are lacking; no much larger clone is found one base away.

Using the deep immunoSEQ assay, multiplex PCR amplified TCR CDR3 regions from genomic DNA. For each cell subset, the extracted genomic DNA was distributed evenly across all wells of several immunoSEQ 96-well plates, and each plate served as one replicate. For sorted subsets, each replicate PCR was loaded with approximately 190 ng genomic DNA, equivalent to 30,000 or so T cell genomes. Purified libraries were measured with a Qubit 3.0 fluorometer, size-checked on a Bioanalyzer 2100, and measured again with the KAPA Library Quantification kit. Every immunoSEQ 96-well plate was sequenced on a separate single-read 150-cycle Illumina NextSeq 550 flow cell. The published analysis was carried out like this. Because the immunoSEQ output held only junctional sequences and lacked quality scores, the filtering could not match the filtering applied to full-length reads. Sequences were annotated with PyIR, a Python wrapper for IgBLAST v1.9, using IMGT germline references to assign V/J genes and CDR3. Reads were filtered out if the reads had weak V/J assignments (E-value above 1e-6), no CDR3, stop codons, out-of-frame junctions, or ambiguous translated residues. V3J clonotypes were defined as sequences sharing the same inferred V gene, J gene, and CDR3 amino acid sequence. Percentage overlap between repertoires was calculated by dividing the number of shared unique clonotypes by the size of the smaller repertoire. Richness of each repertoire was evaluated using RTK rarefaction, the Chao1 estimator, and Recon v2.1 estimates of unobserved clonotypes. For all TCRbeta clonotypes obtained by the gDNA method from a few donors, generation probabilities were computed with OLGA. TCRdb took over this immuneACCESS table, retaining in-frame rearrangements with V and J assigned. Such tables are incomplete; in checked studies, under half of the missing clones stem from an unresolved V gene, and the remainder is unexplained. V and J calls and clone size are as listed in that table; D and trimming were resolved from the DNA. This sample is represented by about 680,000 clones; 60% to 75% of them were singletons. Around 2% of the sample rests with the top ten.

Healthy HIV-negative adults with no recently reported acute infections or vaccinations were included as donors. Every donor was a Caucasian adult living in Nashville, Tennessee, USA. CD4+ T cells were enriched by magnetic negative selection, after which naive cells were positively selected on CD45RA and the negative fraction was taken as the memory subset. After blood collection by leukapheresis, PBMCs were isolated using Ficoll-Histopaque density gradient centrifugation and then cryopreserved in the vapor phase of liquid nitrogen. Analytical flow cytometry was used to check the purity and quantity of every magnetically sorted T cell population. Genomic DNA was isolated from every sorted fraction and measured by UV absorbance on a Nanodrop 2000c. Taken from the germline V gene, the CDR1 and CDR2 loops are MDHEN and SYDVKM. Relative to germline, V is 5 bases shorter and J is 4 bases shorter, with 12 bases between their ends. Counted from cysteine to phenylalanine, this CDR3 has 13 amino acids. CDR3 DNA is the only sequence kept; it has 39 bases, read in frame from the first base.

The chain joins TRBV28 to TRBJ2-7; the D segment could be TRBD1, given 6 matching bases. Sequences were obtained from memory CD4+ T cells sorted from blood. The cell subset or site label, as the study defines it: CD45RA-negative fraction. This sequence originates from a woman aged 30 to 39 in good health. For the CDR3, the sequence is CASSNRVLYEQYF. At the DNA level, the sequence is TGTGCCAGCAGTAACAGGGTTTTGTACGAGCAGTACTTC.